These 17 T cell receptor beta chains were sequenced from one sample in a study of human T cells and chemical hapten exposure. Time point denoted: patch test 1, 2 weeks after DPC sensitization. The treatment denotes: therapeutic diphenylcyclopropenone sensitization with weekly scalp DPC. MiXCR was run by TCRdb on the RACE reads, yielding one entry per CDR3 protein. The sample lists around 300,000 distinct CDR3 sequences, 6% to 8.5% occurring once. The source was whole blood, collected in connection with sensitization to the hapten diphenylcyclopropenone (DPC). All receptors come from a woman aged 18-29 years with alopecia areata. Some clones in this sample may be carry-over from other donors' samples.

This clonotype was found a few times. V is TRBV5-1 and J is TRBJ2-5, with unresolved D. The CDR3 runs 13 residues. Trimming cost V 4 bases and J 5 bases, with 12 bases left between them. Germline lookup yields CDR1 SGHRS and CDR2 YFSETQ. The CDR3 sequence: CASSISDPETQYF. CDR3 DNA sequence: TGCGCCAGCAGCATCTCCGACCCCGAGACCCAGTACTTC.

At least ten counts were recorded for this clonotype. V and J are TRBV29-1 and TRBJ2-4; 8 bases agree with TRBD1. With V trimmed by 4 bases and J by 6 bases, 14 bases remained unmatched. The CDR3 runs 16 residues. CDR1 SQVTM and CDR2 ANQGSEA come from the germline V gene. The CDR3 coding sequence is TGCAGCGTTGGGTCCCAATCGACAGGGGATTTAAACATTCAGTACTTC. It translates to CSVGSQSTGDLNIQYF.

This clonotype was seen more than once but under ten times. J is TRBJ1-2 and V is TRBV25-1; D remains ambiguous. Germline V gene lookup returns CDR1 MGHDK and CDR2 SYGVNS. The ends were cut back, 6 bases at V and 7 bases at J, with 15 bases in the middle. CDR3 length: 13 residues. The CDR3 coding sequence is TGTGCCAGCAGCCGGGCTCCAACTCTTGGCTACACCTTC. It encodes CASSRAPTLGYTF.

Comments on this clonotype: This may arise from a read error, as a much more abundant clone is one base away. Without the conserved terminal phenylalanine or tryptophan, this CDR3 likely stems from a read error. This chain joins TRBV6-5 and TRBJ1-4; D call uncertain. Germline values: CDR1 MNHEY, CDR2 SVGAGI. The V gene lost 5 bases and the J gene lost 0 bases, with 7 bases spanning the gap. CDR3 size: 14 residues. The CDR3 coding sequence is TGTGCCAGCAGTAGACAAGCAACTAATGAAAAACTGTTTTCT. It encodes CASSRQATNEKLFS.

This clonotype was found many times. The rearrangement links TRBV6-5 to TRBJ2-3; 7 bases are a match to TRBD2. From germline, CDR1 is MNHEY and CDR2 SVGAGI. V shed 6 bases, J shed 1 base, and the junction held 13 bases outside the gene matches. CDR3 size: 17 residues. The CDR3 loop is CASSPTWTRVGTDTQYF. The CDR3 DNA sequence: TGTGCCAGCAGCCCGACTTGGACTAGAGTCGGCACAGATACGCAGTATTTT.

Only a few counts were recorded for this clonotype. The chain couples TRBV7-9 to TRBJ2-3; possibly TRBD1 or TRBD2 for D (6 bases each). CDR3 length: 15 residues. Per germline, CDR1 SEHNR and CDR2 FQNEAQ (reference sequence). The V end was cut by 1 base, the J end by 9 bases, with 17 bases between. The CDR3 coding sequence is TGTGCCAGCAGCTTAGAGGGGGGTTCGGACCAAACGCAGTATTTT. It is translated as CASSLEGGSDQTQYF.

The table lists this clonotype with many counts. CDR3 residues: CASSPAGYTEAFF. The CDR3 DNA sequence: TGTGCCAGCTCACCAGCGGGGTACACTGAAGCTTTCTTT. This chain uses TRBV18 with TRBJ1-1; D not certain. Trimming left V 2 bases short and J 3 bases short, with 7 bases between. This CDR3 contains 13 residues. Looked up from germline, CDR1 is KGHSH and CDR2 is LQKENI.

This clonotype has more than one count but fewer than ten. V gene TRBV5-1 combines with J gene TRBJ1-2; TRBD1 is a possible D gene (6 bases). This CDR3 region has 17 residues. V was pared by 4 bases and J by 2 bases, with 21 bases between. Germline V gives CDR1 SGHRS, CDR2 YFSETQ. The CDR3 DNA reads TGCGCCAGCAGCCAGCCTGTAGGGGGGGAGCTCAACTATGGCTACACCTTC. It codes for CASSQPVGGELNYGYTF.

The CDR3 nucleotides read TGTGCCAGCAGCTTAGCACAGGGGGCAAGAGATACGCAGTATTTT. Its protein is CASSLAQGARDTQYF. The chain carries TRBV7-9 and TRBJ2-3; 9 nucleotides align to TRBD1. V lost 0 bases and J lost 5; bases outside the gene matches: 3. Germline CDR1 SEHNR, CDR2 FQNEAQ (reference sequence). The CDR3 is 15 residues long.

This clonotype appeared many times. This sequence joins TRBV11-2 and TRBJ1-1; D perhaps matches TRBD1 (6 bases). CDR1 is SGHAT, CDR2 FQNNGV, per germline. The CDR3 runs to 15 residues. V was clipped by 5 bases and J by 5 bases, with 18 bases between them. Here the CDR3 DNA reads TGTGCCAGCAGCCAGTCAGGGGTTACTCGGACTGAAGCTTTCTTT. Translating gives CASSQSGVTRTEAFF.

The gene calls are TRBV29-1 and TRBJ1-1, with D unresolved. Germline V gene sequence: CDR1 SQVTM, CDR2 ANQGSEA. This CDR3 contains 11 residues. Between the trimmed V and J ends, which lost 7 bases and 5 bases, there was a span of 11 bases. The CDR3 spells CSGLSDTEAFF. The CDR3 nucleotides read TGCAGCGGTCTGTCGGATACTGAAGCTTTCTTT.

This clonotype was picked up a small number of times. The V call is TRBV29-1, the J call TRBJ1-2, with D possibly TRBD1 on 6 matching bases. V lost 6 bases and J 6 bases, leaving 14 bases between the germline ends. Germline CDR1 and CDR2: SQVTM and ANQGSEA. The CDR3 consists of 12 residues. CDR3 region: CSVDNTGHGYTF. The CDR3 DNA follows: TGCAGCGTCGACAACACAGGGCATGGCTACACCTTC.

The chain is built from TRBV7-6 and TRBJ2-2; TRBD2 matches at 9 bases. Germline loops: CDR1 SGHVS, CDR2 FNYEAQ. The CDR3 extends over 17 amino acids. V was clipped by 0 bases and J by 0 bases; unmatched bases: 2. CDR3 in DNA: TGTGCCAGCAGCTTAGCTAGCGGGGGTCCGAACACCGGGGAGCTGTTTTTT. It yields the protein CASSLASGGPNTGELFF.

The V and J genes are TRBV6-2 or TRBV6-3 and TRBJ2-7, with 9 bases that match TRBD1. The CDR3 is made up of 11 amino acids. The V segment lost 8 bases and the J segment 6 bases; nucleotides outside the gene matches: 2. CDR1 and CDR2 (germline): MNHEY, SVGEGT. The DNA for the CDR3 is TGTGCCAGCGGACAGGGGATCGAGCAGTACTTC. It is translated as CASGQGIEQYF.

This clonotype was recorded many times. V is TRBV14 and J is TRBJ2-3; D is uncertain. The germline V gene has CDR1 SGHDN and CDR2 FVKESK. V shed 0 bases and J shed 2 bases, with 18 bases lying between them. There are 18 residues in the CDR3. CDR3 loop: CASSQDLLTYSYTDTQYF. The DNA of the CDR3 is TGTGCCAGCAGCCAAGACCTCCTCACGTACTCCTACACAGATACGCAGTATTTT.

This clonotype was detected a few times. V gene TRBV7-9 combines with J gene TRBJ2-7; D ambiguous. Germline V gene sequence: CDR1 SEHNR, CDR2 FQNEAQ (reference sequence). The CDR3 is 12 amino acids. Trimming cost V 5 bases and J 2 bases, with 7 bases left between them. In nucleotides, the CDR3 is TGTGCCAGCAGCCAAAGCACCTACGAGCAGTACTTC. Translating gives CASSQSTYEQYF.

The chain recombines TRBV18 with TRBJ2-2; D may be TRBD1 (6 bases). This CDR3 is 17 amino acids long. V was trimmed by 8 bases and J by 4 bases, leaving 23 bases between them. Germline assignment: CDR1 KGHSH and CDR2 LQKENI. CDR3 DNA: TGTGCCAGCGGACCCTTCCCGGGACAAGCTCCCACCGGGGAGCTGTTTTTT. This gives the protein CASGPFPGQAPTGELFF.